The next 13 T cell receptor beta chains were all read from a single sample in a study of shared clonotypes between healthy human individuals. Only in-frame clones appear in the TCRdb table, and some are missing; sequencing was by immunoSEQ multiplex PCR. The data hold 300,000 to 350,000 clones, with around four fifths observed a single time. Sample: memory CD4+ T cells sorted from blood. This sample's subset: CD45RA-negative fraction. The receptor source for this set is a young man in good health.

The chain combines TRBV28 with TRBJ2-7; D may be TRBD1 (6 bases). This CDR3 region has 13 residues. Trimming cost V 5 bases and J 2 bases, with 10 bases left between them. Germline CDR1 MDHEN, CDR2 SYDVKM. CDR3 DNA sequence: TGTGCCAGCAGTCCCAGGGGACCCTACGAGCAGTACTTC. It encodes CASSPRGPYEQYF.

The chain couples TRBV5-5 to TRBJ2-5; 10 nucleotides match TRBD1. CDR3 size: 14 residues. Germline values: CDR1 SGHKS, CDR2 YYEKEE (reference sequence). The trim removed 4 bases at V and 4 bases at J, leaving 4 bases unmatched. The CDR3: CASSRRDRGETQYF. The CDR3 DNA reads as TGTGCCAGCAGCCGCCGGGACAGGGGAGAGACCCAGTACTTC.

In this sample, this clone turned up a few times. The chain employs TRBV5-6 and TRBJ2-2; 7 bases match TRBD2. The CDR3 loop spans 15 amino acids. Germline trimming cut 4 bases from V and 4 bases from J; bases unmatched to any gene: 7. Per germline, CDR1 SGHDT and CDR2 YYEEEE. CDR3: CASSPLGRGTGELFF. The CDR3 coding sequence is TGTGCCAGCAGCCCGCTGGGGAGGGGCACCGGGGAGCTGTTTTTT.

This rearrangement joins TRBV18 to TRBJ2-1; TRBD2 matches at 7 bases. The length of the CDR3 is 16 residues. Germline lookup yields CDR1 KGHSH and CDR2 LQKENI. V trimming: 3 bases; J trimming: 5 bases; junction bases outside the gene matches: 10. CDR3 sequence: CASSPPNSGDNNEQFF. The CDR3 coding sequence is TGTGCCAGCTCACCCCCAAACAGCGGGGATAACAATGAGCAGTTCTTC.

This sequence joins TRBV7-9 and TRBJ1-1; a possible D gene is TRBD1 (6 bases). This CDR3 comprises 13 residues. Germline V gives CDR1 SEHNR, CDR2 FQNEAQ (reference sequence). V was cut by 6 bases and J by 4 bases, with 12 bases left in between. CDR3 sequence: CASSQGSRTEAFF. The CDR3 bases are TGTGCCAGCAGTCAGGGGTCTCGCACTGAAGCTTTCTTT.

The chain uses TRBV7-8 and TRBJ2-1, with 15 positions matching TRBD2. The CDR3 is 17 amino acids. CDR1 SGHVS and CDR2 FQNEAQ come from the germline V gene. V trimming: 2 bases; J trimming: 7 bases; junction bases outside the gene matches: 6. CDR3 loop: CASSLLGLAGGFNEQFF. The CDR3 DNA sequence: TGTGCCAGCAGCTTACTGGGACTAGCGGGAGGTTTTAATGAGCAGTTCTTC.

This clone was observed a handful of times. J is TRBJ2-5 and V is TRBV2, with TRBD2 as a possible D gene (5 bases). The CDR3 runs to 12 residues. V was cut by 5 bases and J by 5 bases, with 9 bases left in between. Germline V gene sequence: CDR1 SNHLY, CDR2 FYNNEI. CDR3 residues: CASSIGGETQYF. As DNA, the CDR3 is TGTGCCAGCAGTATCGGCGGGGAGACCCAGTACTTC.

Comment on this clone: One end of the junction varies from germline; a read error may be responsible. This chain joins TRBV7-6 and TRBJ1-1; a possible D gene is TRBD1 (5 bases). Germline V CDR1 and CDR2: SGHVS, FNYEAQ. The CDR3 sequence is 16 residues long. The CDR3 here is CASSLAGGTMKTEAFF. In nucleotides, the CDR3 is TGTGCCAGCAGCTTAGCCGGGGGGACTATGAAGACTGAAGCTTTCTTT.

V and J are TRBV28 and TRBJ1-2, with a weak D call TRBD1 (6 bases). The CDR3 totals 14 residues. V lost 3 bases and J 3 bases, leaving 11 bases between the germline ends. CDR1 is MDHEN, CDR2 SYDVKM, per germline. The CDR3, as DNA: TGTGCCAGCAGTTTCGACAGGAAATACTATGGCTACACCTTC. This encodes CASSFDRKYYGYTF.

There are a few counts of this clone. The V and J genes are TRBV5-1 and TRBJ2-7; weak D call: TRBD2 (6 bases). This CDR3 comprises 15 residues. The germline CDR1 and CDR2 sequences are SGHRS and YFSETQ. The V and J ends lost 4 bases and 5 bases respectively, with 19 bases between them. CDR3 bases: TGCGCCAGCAGCGCCATAGGAGGGTTCGGGGACGAGCAGTACTTC. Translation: CASSAIGGFGDEQYF.

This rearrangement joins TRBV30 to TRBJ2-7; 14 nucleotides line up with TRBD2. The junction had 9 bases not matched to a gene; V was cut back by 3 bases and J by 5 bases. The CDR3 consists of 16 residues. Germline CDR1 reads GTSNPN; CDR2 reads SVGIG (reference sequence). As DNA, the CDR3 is TGTGCCTGGAGGAAGGGGGGGACTAGCGGGAGAAACGAGCAGTACTTC. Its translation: CAWRKGGTSGRNEQYF.

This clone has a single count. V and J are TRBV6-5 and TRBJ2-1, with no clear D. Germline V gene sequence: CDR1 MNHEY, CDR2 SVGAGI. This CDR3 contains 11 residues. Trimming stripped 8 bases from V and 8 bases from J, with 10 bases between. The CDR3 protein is CASGNQHEQFF. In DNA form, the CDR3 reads TGTGCCAGCGGAAACCAGCATGAGCAGTTCTTC.

CDR3 region: CSVEKYQETQYF. The CDR3 DNA sequence: TGCAGCGTTGAGAAGTACCAAGAGACCCAGTACTTC. The chain joins TRBV29-1 to TRBJ2-5; D is unclear. The germline V gene encodes CDR1 SQVTM and CDR2 ANQGSEA. This CDR3 comprises 12 residues. V lost 3 bases, J lost 0 bases, and 5 bases lay in between.